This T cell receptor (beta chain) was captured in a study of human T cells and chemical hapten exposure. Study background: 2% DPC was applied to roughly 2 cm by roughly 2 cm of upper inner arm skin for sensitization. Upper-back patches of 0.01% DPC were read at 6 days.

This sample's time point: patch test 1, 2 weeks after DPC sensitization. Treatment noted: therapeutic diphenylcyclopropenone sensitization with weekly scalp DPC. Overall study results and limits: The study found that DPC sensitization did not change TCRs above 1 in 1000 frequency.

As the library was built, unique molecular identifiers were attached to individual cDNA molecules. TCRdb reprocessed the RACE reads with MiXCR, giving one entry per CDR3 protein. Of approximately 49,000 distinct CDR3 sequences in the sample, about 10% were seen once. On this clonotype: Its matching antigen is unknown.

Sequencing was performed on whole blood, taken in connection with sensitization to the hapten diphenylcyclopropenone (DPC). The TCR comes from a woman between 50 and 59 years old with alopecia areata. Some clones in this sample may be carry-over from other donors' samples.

CDR3 residues: CASSQDAPSPQHF. As DNA, the CDR3 is TGTGCCAGCAGCCAAGATGCCCCATCGCCCCAGCATTTT. The J gene is TRBJ1-5, the V gene TRBV3-1; D remains ambiguous. CDR3 length equals 13 residues. CDR1 LGHDT and CDR2 YNNKEL come from the germline V gene (reference sequence). V was clipped by 0 bases and J by 9 bases, with 9 bases between them.